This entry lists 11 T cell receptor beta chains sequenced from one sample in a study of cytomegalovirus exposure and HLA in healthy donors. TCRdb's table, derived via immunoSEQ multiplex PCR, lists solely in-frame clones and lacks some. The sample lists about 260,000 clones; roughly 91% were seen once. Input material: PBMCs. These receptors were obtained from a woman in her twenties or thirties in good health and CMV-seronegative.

The CDR3 DNA is TGTGCCAGCAGCTTAGTGTCTACGGCCCAAGAGACCCAGTACTTC. Encoded protein: CASSLVSTAQETQYF. The rearrangement joins TRBV7-9 to TRBJ2-5; no definite D call. The germline gives CDR1 SEHNR, CDR2 FQNEAQ (reference sequence). Trimming pared 1 base from V and 1 base from J, leaving 10 bases between. This CDR3 comprises 15 residues. The variable domain in full, completed from reference TRBV7-9 and TRBJ2-5, reads DTGVSQNPRHKITKRGQNVTFRCDPISEHNRLYWYRQTLGQGPEFLTYFQNEAQLEKSRLLSDRFSAERPKGSFSTLEIQRTEQGDSAMYLCASSLVSTAQETQYFGPGTRLLVL.

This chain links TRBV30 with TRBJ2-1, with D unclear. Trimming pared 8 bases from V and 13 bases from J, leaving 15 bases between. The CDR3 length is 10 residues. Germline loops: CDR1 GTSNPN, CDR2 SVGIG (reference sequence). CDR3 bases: TGTGCCCTAATGACCGTATTTCAGTTCTTC. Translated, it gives CALMTVFQFF.

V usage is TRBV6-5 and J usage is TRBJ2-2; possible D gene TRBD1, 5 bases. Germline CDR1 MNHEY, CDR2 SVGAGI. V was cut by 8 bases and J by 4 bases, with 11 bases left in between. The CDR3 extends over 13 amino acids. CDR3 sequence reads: CASRAGFTGELFF. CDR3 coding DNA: TGTGCCAGCCGGGCAGGGTTCACCGGGGAGCTGTTTTTT.

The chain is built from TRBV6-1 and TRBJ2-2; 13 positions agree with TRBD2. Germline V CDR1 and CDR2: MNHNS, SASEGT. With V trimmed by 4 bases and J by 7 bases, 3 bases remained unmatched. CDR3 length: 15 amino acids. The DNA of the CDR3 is TGTGCCAGCAGTGGACTAGCGGGAGGAGGCGGGGAGCTGTTTTTT. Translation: CASSGLAGGGGELFF.

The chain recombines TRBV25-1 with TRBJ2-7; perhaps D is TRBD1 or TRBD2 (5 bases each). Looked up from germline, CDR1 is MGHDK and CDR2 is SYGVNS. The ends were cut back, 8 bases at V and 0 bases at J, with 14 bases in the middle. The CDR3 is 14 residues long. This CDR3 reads CASSLGTASYEQYF. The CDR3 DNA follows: TGTGCCAGCTCCCTGGGGACGGCCTCCTACGAGCAGTACTTC.

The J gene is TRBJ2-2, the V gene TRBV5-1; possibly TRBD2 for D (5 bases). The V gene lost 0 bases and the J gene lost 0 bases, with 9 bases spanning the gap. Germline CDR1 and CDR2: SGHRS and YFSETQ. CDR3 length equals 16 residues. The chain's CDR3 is CASSLVGIANTGELFF. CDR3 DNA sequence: TGCGCCAGCAGCTTGGTCGGGATAGCGAACACCGGGGAGCTGTTTTTT.

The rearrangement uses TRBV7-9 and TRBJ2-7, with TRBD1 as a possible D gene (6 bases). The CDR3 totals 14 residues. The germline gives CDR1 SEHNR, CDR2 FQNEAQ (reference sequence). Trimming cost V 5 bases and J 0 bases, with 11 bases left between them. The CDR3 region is CASSIDRSSYEQYF. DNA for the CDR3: TGTGCCAGCAGCATAGACAGGAGCTCCTACGAGCAGTACTTC.

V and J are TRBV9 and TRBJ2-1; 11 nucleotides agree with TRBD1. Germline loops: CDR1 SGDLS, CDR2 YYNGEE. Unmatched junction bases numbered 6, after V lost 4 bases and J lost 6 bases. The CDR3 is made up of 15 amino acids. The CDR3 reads CASSISGTGGNEQFF. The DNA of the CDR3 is TGTGCCAGCAGCATTTCCGGGACAGGGGGCAATGAGCAGTTCTTC.

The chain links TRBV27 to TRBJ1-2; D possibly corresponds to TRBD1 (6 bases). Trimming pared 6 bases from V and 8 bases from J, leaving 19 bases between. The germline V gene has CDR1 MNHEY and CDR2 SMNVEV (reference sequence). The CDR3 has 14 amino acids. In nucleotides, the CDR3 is TGTGCCAGCAGGGCATCACAGGGACATAAGGGCTACACCTTC. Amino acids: CASRASQGHKGYTF.

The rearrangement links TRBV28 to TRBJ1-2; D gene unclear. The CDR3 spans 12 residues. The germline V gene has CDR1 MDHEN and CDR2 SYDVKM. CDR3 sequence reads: CGVERTNYGYTF. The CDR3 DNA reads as TGTGGGGTAGAACGGACTAACTATGGCTACACCTTC.

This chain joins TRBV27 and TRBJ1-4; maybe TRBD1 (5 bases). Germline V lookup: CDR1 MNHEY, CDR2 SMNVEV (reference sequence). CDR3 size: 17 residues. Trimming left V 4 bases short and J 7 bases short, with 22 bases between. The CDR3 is CASSSSFSGKRGEKLFF. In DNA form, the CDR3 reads TGTGCCAGCAGTTCCTCCTTTAGTGGGAAAAGGGGTGAAAAACTGTTTTTT.